The rows below give T cell receptor beta chains drawn from one sample of a study of blood T cell repertoires in COVID-19. Profiled with immunoSEQ multiplex PCR; TCRdb holds only in-frame clones, not every one. The sample yields more than 300,000 clones, more than 70% seen once. Sequencing input: PBMCs or T cells enriched from blood (not recorded which). The receptors were gathered from a woman aged 18-29 years who had recovered from COVID-19. Both conserved end residues are part of each CDR3. The order of the fields is clone size, V gene, D gene, J gene, CDR3 protein, CDR3 DNA. A D gene is named only where the DNA matches it firmly. A clone size is listed for some rows: how often the clone was seen (once, few, many), or a class if it is expanded.

>.|TRBV7-8|TRBD1|TRBJ2-7
CASSPIWDRFYEQYF
TGTGCCAGCAGCCCCATATGGGACAGGTTCTACGAGCAGTACTTC
>.|TRBV2|.|TRBJ1-1
CASSEAQGLYPEAFF
TGTGCCAGCAGTGAAGCGCAGGGACTATATCCTGAAGCTTTCTTT
>few|TRBV6-2/TRBV6-3|.|TRBJ2-7
CASSYSDTYEQYF
TGTGCCAGCAGTTACTCGGACACCTACGAGCAGTACTTC
>.|TRBV3-1/TRBV3-2|TRBD1|TRBJ1-2
CASSQDGGTGINYGYTF
TGTGCCAGCAGCCAAGATGGAGGGACAGGGATCAACTATGGCTACACCTTC
>.|TRBV11-3|.|TRBJ1-1
CASSLGYSGDTEAFF
TGTGCCAGCAGCTTAGGGTATTCGGGGGACACTGAAGCTTTCTTT
>few|TRBV19|.|TRBJ2-3
CASSTDRDTQYF
TGTGCCAGTAGTACCGACAGAGATACGCAGTATTTT
>.|TRBV7-9|TRBD1|TRBJ2-7
CASSSRDSSPEQYF
TGTGCCAGCAGCTCCCGGGACAGCTCGCCCGAGCAGTACTTC
>.|TRBV24-1|.|TRBJ1-5
CATSDVGGLSQPQHF
TGTGCCACCAGTGATGTCGGGGGACTTAGCCAGCCCCAGCATTTT
>.|TRBV7-9|TRBD1|TRBJ1-1
CASSYTGGMNTEAFF
TGTGCCAGCAGTTATACAGGGGGGATGAACACTGAAGCTTTCTTT
>.|TRBV24-1|.|TRBJ2-2
CATRRLTTGEDGELFF
TGTGCCACCAGGAGATTGACTACGGGGGAGGACGGGGAGCTGTTTTTT
>.|TRBV21-1|.|TRBJ1-6
CASSARQGNSPLHF
TGTGCCAGCAGCGCCCGACAGGGAAATTCACCCCTCCACTTT
>.|TRBV19|.|TRBJ2-7
CASSIGGDPSYEQYF
TGTGCCAGTAGTATCGGAGGGGACCCCTCCTACGAGCAGTACTTC
>.|TRBV15|.|TRBJ1-1
CATYRETGVSTEAFF
TGTGCCACGTACCGAGAAACCGGGGTTTCCACTGAAGCTTTCTTT
>.|TRBV12-3/TRBV12-4|.|TRBJ2-3
CASSFGTDTQYF
TGTGCCAGCAGTTTCGGGACAGATACGCAGTATTTT
>few|TRBV2|TRBD1|TRBJ2-7
CASSADRGHIYEQYF
TGTGCCAGCAGTGCTGACAGGGGGCACATCTACGAGCAGTACTTC
>.|TRBV5-6|TRBD1|TRBJ1-2
CASSAGGRYGYTF
TGTGCCAGCAGCGCAGGGGGCCGGTATGGCTACACCTTC
>.|TRBV2|.|TRBJ1-3
CARIQRGAGGNTIYF
TGTGCCAGGATACAACGGGGGGCAGGTGGAAACACCATATATTTT
>.|TRBV7-2|.|TRBJ1-5
CASSLVFEDQPQHF
TGTGCCAGCAGCTTAGTGTTTGAGGATCAGCCCCAGCATTTT
>.|TRBV25-1|TRBD1|TRBJ1-1
CASSQGALEAFF
TGTGCCAGCAGCCAGGGGGCCCTTGAAGCTTTCTTT
>.|TRBV2|.|TRBJ1-1
CAPVKGYKGAEAFF
TGTGCCCCAGTGAAAGGTTACAAGGGGGCTGAAGCTTTCTTT
>once|TRBV24-1|TRBD2|TRBJ2-1
CATSGVSGGIYNEQFF
TGTGCCACCAGTGGCGTTAGCGGGGGCATCTACAATGAGCAGTTCTTC
>.|TRBV2|TRBD2|TRBJ2-7
CASSDTRGEWEQYF
TGTGCCAGCAGTGACACACGGGGGGAGTGGGAGCAGTACTTC
>.|TRBV5-1|.|TRBJ1-5
CASSSDSPFSNQPQHF
TGCGCCAGCAGCTCAGACAGTCCTTTTAGCAATCAGCCCCAGCATTTT
>.|TRBV7-3|TRBD2|TRBJ2-3
CASSLVAGGAPHTQYF
TGTGCCAGCAGCTTAGTGGCCGGGGGGGCCCCCCATACGCAGTATTTT
>.|TRBV5-1|.|TRBJ1-1
CASSLRGAWTEAFF
TGCGCCAGCAGCCTCAGGGGCGCGTGGACTGAAGCTTTCTTT
>.|TRBV7-9|.|TRBJ1-2
CASSLGTRKESYGYTF
TGTGCCAGCAGCTTAGGGACACGAAAAGAGTCCTATGGCTACACCTTC
>once|TRBV29-1|TRBD1|TRBJ2-1
CSVGDRGHEQFF
TGCAGCGTTGGAGACAGGGGACATGAGCAGTTCTTC
>.|TRBV6-5|TRBD1|TRBJ1-2
CASRTSGTANYGYTF
TGTGCCAGCAGGACCTCCGGGACAGCTAACTATGGCTACACCTTC